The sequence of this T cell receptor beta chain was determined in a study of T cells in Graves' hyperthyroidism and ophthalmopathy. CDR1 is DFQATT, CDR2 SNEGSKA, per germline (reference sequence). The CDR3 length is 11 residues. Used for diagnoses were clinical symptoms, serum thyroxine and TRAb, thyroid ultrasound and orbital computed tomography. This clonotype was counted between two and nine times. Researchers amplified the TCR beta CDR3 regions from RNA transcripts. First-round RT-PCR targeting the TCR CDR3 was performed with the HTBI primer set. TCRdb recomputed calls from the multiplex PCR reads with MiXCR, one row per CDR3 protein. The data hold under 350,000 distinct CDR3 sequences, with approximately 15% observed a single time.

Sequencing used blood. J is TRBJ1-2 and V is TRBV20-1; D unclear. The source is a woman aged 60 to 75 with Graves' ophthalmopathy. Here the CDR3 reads CTTQDNYGYTF. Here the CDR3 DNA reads TGCACCACTCAGGATAACTATGGCTACACCTTC.